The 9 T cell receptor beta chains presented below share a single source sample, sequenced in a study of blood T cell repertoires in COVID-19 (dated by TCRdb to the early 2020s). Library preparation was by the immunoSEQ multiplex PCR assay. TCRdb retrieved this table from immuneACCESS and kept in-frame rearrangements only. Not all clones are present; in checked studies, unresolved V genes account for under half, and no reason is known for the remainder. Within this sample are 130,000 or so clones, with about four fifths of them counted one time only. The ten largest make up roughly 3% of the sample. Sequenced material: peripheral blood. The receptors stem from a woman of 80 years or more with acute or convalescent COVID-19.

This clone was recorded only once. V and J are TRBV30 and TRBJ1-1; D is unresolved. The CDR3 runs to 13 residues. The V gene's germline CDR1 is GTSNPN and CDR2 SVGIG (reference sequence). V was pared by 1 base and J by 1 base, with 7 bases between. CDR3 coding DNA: TGTGCCTGGAGTGGGAGAAGGAACACTGAAGCTTTCTTT. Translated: CAWSGRRNTEAFF.

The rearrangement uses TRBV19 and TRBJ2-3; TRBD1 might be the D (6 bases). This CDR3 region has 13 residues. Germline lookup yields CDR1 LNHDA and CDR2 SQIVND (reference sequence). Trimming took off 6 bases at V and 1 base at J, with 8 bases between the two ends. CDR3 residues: CASSDRRTDTQYF. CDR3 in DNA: TGTGCCAGTAGCGACAGGCGCACAGATACGCAGTATTTT. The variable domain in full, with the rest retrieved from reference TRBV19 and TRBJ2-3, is DGGITQSPKYLFRKEGQNVTLSCEQNLNHDAMYWYRQDPGQGLRLIYYSQIVNDFQKGDIAEGYSVSREKKESFPLTVTSAQKNPTAFYLCASSDRRTDTQYFGPGTRLTVL.

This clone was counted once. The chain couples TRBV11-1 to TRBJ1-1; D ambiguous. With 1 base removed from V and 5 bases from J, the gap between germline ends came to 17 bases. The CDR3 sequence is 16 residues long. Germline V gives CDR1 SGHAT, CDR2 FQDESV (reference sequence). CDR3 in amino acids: CASSLVKGGLITEAFF. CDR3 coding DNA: TGTGCCAGCAGCTTAGTAAAGGGAGGTTTAATAACTGAAGCTTTCTTT. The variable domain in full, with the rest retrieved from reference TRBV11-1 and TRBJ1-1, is EAEVAQSPRYKITEKSQAVAFWCDPISGHATLYWYRQILGQGPELLVQFQDESVVDDSQLPKDRFSAERLKGVDSTLKIQPAELGDSAMYLCASSLVKGGLITEAFFGQGTRLTVV.

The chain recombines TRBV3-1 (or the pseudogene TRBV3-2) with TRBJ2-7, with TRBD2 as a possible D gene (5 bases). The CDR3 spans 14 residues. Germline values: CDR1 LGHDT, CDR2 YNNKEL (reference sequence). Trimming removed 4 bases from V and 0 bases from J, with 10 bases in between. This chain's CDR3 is CASSPSGYSYEQYF. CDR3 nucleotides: TGTGCCAGCAGCCCCAGCGGCTACTCCTACGAGCAGTACTTC.

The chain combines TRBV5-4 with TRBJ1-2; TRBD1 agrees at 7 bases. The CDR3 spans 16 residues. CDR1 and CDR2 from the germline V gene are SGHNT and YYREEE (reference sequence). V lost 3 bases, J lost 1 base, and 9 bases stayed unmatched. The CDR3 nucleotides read TGTGCCAGCAGCTCAGCCGGGGACAGATATAACTATGGCTACACCTTC. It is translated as CASSSAGDRYNYGYTF.

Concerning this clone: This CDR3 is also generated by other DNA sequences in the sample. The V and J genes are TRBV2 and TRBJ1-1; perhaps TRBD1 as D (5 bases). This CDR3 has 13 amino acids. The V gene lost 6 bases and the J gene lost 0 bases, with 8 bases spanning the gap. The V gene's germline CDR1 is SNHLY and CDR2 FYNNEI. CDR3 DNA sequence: TGTGCCAGCAGAGAGACAGTGAACACTGAAGCTTTCTTT. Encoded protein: CASRETVNTEAFF.

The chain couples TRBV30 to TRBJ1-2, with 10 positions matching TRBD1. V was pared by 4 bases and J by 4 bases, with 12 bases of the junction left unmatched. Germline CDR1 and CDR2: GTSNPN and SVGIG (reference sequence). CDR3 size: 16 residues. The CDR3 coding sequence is TGTGCCTGGATAGTTTCGGCGTGGGACAGGGGCTATGGCTACACCTTC. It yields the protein CAWIVSAWDRGYGYTF.

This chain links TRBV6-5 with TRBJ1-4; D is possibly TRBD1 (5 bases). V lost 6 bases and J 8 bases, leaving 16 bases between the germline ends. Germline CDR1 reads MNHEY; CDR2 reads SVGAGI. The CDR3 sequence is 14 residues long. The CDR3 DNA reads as TGTGCCAGCAGAACCGGGGGGGTAGGGGAAAAACTGTTTTTT. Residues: CASRTGGVGEKLFF.

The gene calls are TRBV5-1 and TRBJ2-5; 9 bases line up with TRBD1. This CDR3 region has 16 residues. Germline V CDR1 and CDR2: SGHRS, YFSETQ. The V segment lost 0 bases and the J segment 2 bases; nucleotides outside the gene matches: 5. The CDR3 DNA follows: TGCGCCAGCAGCTTGGTTGGGACAGGGTTTCAAGAGACCCAGTACTTC. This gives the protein CASSLVGTGFQETQYF.